This is a list of T cell receptor beta chains from one sample in a study of CD8 T cells in ankylosing spondylitis. TCRdb reanalysed the 5' RACE reads using MiXCR and keeps one entry per CDR3 protein. The sample has hundreds of thousands of distinct CDR3 sequences, roughly a quarter seen once. Source material: blood, either unsorted or a sorted T cell fraction (not recorded which). The receptors originated from a male donor with ankylosing spondylitis. Both conserved end residues are part of each CDR3. Fields, in order: CDR3 protein, CDR3 DNA, V gene, J gene, D gene, clone size. A D gene is named only where the DNA matches it firmly. Expanded clones get a size class; other rows say once, few or many, or leave the size out.

CASSLGLAGGGETQYF	TGTGCCAGCAGCCTTGGACTAGCGGGAGGAGGAGAGACCCAGTACTTC	TRBV4-2	TRBJ2-5	TRBD2	NA
CASSSRGGTEAFF	TGTGCCAGCAGTTCGAGGGGAGGAACTGAAGCTTTCTTT	TRBV12-3/TRBV12-4	TRBJ1-1	NA	many
CASMSFSSYNSPLHF	TGTGCCAGCATGAGCTTTAGCTCCTATAATTCACCCCTCCACTTT	TRBV7-8	TRBJ1-6	NA	many
CSASLHGYNQPQHF	TGCAGTGCTAGTCTCCACGGATACAATCAGCCCCAGCATTTT	TRBV20-1	TRBJ1-5	NA	few
CASSLAGRIEQYF	TGTGCCAGCAGCTTGGCGGGGCGGATCGAGCAGTACTTC	TRBV5-5	TRBJ2-7	NA	NA
CATSRRQGATDTQYF	TGTGCCACCAGCAGACGACAGGGAGCCACAGATACGCAGTATTTT	TRBV15	TRBJ2-3	TRBD1	NA
CASSHDMPEETQYF	TGTGCCAGCAGCCATGATATGCCCGAAGAGACCCAGTACTTC	TRBV3-1	TRBJ2-5	NA	NA
CASRTGTGYEKLFF	TGTGCCAGCAGGACCGGGACAGGGTATGAAAAACTGTTTTTT	TRBV11-2	TRBJ1-4	TRBD1	NA
CASSDLAGETQYF	TGCGCCAGCAGTGATCTAGCAGGCGAGACCCAGTACTTC	TRBV10-1	TRBJ2-5	NA	few
CATSDPYRGPGELFF	TGTGCCACCAGTGATCCGTACAGGGGGCCCGGGGAGCTGTTTTTT	TRBV24-1	TRBJ2-2	TRBD1	NA
CATGQILNTEAFF	TGTGCCACTGGACAGATTTTGAACACTGAAGCTTTCTTT	TRBV10-3	TRBJ1-1	NA	once
CASSPAASGVGDTQYF	TGTGCCAGCAGCCCGGCGGCTAGCGGAGTAGGGGATACGCAGTATTTT	TRBV7-8	TRBJ2-3	TRBD2	NA
CSASRTSGINEQFF	TGCAGTGCTAGTCGGACTAGCGGGATTAATGAGCAGTTCTTC	TRBV20-1	TRBJ2-1	TRBD2	NA
CASSFGQDRDTQYF	TGCGCCAGCAGCTTTGGACAGGATAGAGATACGCAGTATTTT	TRBV5-1	TRBJ2-3	TRBD1	once
CATSAPEGGETQYF	TGTGCCACCAGTGCTCCGGAGGGTGGAGAGACCCAGTACTTC	TRBV24-1	TRBJ2-5	NA	NA
CASSLWDSNEQFF	TGTGCCAGCAGCCTTTGGGACAGCAATGAGCAGTTCTTC	TRBV11-2	TRBJ2-1	TRBD1	NA
CASSQEERVTDTQYF	TGCGCCAGCAGCCAAGAGGAGAGGGTCACAGATACGCAGTATTTT	TRBV4-1	TRBJ2-3	NA	few
CASSPRNWETQYF	TGTGCCAGCAGCCCGCGGAACTGGGAGACCCAGTACTTC	TRBV11-3	TRBJ2-5	NA	NA
CASRSTGVLNEQYF	TGTGCCAGCAGATCGACAGGGGTCTTGAACGAGCAGTACTTC	TRBV12-3/TRBV12-4	TRBJ2-7	TRBD1	many
CASSILGTGANVLTF	TGTGCCAGTAGTATCCTAGGGACTGGGGCCAACGTCCTGACTTTC	TRBV19	TRBJ2-6	NA	NA
CASRGRQPQHF	TGTGCCAGCAGGGGCAGGCAGCCCCAGCATTTT	TRBV6-1	TRBJ1-5	NA	few
CASSQEGAAHNEQFF	TGTGCCAGCAGCCAGGAAGGGGCAGCACACAATGAGCAGTTCTTC	TRBV7-7	TRBJ2-1	NA	NA
CASSPRGSEGTGELFF	TGTGCCAGCAGTCCTAGGGGCTCCGAAGGCACCGGGGAGCTGTTTTTT	TRBV12-3/TRBV12-4	TRBJ2-2	NA	once
CASSLWGAYEQYF	TGTGCCAGCAGCTTATGGGGGGCCTACGAGCAGTACTTC	TRBV5-6	TRBJ2-7	NA	few
CASSLGLADTGELFF	TGTGCCAGCTCACTAGGCCTAGCGGACACCGGGGAGCTGTTTTTT	TRBV18	TRBJ2-2	TRBD2	NA
CATSLGYPTEQYF	TGTGCCACCAGTTTGGGATACCCTACCGAGCAGTACTTC	TRBV12-3/TRBV12-4	TRBJ2-7	NA	few